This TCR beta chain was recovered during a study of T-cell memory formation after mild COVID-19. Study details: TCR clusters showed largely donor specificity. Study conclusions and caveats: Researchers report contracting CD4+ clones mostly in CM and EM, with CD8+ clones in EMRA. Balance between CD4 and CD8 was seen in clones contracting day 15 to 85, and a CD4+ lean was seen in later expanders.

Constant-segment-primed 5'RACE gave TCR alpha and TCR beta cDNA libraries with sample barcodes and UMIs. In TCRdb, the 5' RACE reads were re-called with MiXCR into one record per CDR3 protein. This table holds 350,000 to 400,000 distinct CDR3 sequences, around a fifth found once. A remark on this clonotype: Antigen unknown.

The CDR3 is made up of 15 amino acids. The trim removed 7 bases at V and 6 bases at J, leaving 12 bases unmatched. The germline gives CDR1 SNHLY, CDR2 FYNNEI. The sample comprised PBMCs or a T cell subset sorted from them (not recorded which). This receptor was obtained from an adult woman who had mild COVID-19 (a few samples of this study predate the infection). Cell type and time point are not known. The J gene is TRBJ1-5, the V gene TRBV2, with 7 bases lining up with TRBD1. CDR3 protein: CASISRDRRGQPQHF. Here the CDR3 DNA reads TGTGCCAGCATTAGTAGGGACAGAAGGGGTCAGCCCCAGCATTTT.